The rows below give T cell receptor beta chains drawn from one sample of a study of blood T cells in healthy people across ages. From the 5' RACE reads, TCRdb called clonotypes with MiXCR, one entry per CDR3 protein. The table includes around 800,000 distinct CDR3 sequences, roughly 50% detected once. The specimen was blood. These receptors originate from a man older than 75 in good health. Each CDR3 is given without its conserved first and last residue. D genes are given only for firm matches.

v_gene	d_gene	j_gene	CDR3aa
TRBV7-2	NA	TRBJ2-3	ASSLWGSTDTQY
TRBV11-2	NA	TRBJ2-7	ASRDPGLLGEQY
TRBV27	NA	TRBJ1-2	ASSSRTVRSEGYT
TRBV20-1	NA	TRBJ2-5	SARESGETQY
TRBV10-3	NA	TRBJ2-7	AIRASSYEQY
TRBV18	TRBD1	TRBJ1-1	ASSPDRMNTEAF
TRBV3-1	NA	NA	ASSQDFRFGGEQY
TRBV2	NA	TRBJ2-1	ASSYSTGTYNEQF
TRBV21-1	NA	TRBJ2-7	ASSKDPVEHSYEQY
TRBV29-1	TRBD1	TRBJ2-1	SSLPFGTGGNYNEQF
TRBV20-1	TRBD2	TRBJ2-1	SARRGTSGRPQVGYNEQF
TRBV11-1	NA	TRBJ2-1	ASSLVSGPVEQF
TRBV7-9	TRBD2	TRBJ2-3	ASSLRTSGAQHRDAY
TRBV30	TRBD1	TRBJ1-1	AWSPTGGRTEAF
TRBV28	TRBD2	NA	ASTGTSGGGPGSNIQY
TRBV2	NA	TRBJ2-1	ASMGSIGAGSYNEQF
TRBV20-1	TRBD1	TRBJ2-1	SARPGQGLHEQF
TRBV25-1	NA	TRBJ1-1	ASRGATGRTEAF
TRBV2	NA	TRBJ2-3	AQSGDSYTDTQY
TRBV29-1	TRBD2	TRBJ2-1	SVRSKTSGSSSYNEQF
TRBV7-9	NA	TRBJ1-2	ASRPDRISGYT
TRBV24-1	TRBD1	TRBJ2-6	ATSDAGTDTRSGANVLT
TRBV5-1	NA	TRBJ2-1	ASSLGHRNEQF
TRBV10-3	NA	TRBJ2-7	AIRWDGSYEQY
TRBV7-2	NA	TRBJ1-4	ASSPQSRATNEKLF
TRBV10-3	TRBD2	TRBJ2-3	AISPGTSGTWRYAY